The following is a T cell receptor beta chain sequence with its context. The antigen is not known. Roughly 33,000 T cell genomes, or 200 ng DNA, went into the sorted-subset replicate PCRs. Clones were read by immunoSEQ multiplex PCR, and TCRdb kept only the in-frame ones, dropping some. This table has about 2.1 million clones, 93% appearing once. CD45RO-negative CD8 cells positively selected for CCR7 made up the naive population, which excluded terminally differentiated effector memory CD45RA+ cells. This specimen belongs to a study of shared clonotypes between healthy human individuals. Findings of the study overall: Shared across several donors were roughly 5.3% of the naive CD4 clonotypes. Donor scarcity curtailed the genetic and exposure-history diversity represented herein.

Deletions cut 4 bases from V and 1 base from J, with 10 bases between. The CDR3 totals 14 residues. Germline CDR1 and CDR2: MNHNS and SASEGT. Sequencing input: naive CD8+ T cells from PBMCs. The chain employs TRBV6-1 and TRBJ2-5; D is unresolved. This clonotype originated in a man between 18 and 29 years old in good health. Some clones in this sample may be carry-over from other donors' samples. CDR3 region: CASSARTTQETQYF. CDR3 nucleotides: TGTGCCAGCAGTGCTCGGACGACCCAAGAGACCCAGTACTTC.